This paragraph reports one T cell receptor (beta chain). Its antigen remains undetermined. Per-base qualities were not stored, and no clone one base away is much larger. The data originate from a study of blood T cell repertoires in COVID-19 (dated by TCRdb to 2020 to 2021). Background for the entire study: The collaborator samples originated in the United States, Italy and Spain and spanned the acute and convalescent phases of COVID-19. The prospective study material was composed of cDNA or gDNA derived from T cells, B-cell-depleted T cells, or PBMCs. The dataset comprised deeply sampled blood TCRbeta repertoires from subjects exposed to, actively infected with, or recovered from COVID-19. A freely available public database, intended as a resource for researchers studying the immune response to SARS-CoV-2, is where the repertoires were released. The samples were drawn from two sources: the first 160 participants of the ongoing ImmuneRACE study, and over 950 subjects contributed by 6 global collaborators. Nearly every sample came with metadata listing a de-identified subject ID, COVID-19 status, age in years and sex. Where HLA class I and class II types were available, the types were taken from metadata supplied by the sample provider, not from assay-based typing.

Collaborating institutions collected whole blood in K2EDTA tubes following their own protocols. For TCRbeta analysis, collaborators shipped samples as frozen whole blood, isolated PBMCs, or DNA extracted from either of those sample types. General conclusions and limits of the study: Clinical and demographic metadata were provided uncurated, with the amount varying by source and participant.

The immunoSEQ Assay, a bias-controlled multiplex PCR, was used to amplify TCRbeta CDR3 regions from genomic DNA. In the source study's methods: Nucleated cell counts per sample were estimated from amplification of reference gene primers within the assay. To quantify the absolute abundance of each unique TCRbeta CDR3 rearrangement, sequence reads were collapsed and filtered. Productive Simpson clonality was computed per sample as the square root of Simpson's diversity index over productive rearrangements. TCRdb obtained this table from immuneACCESS and retained in-frame rearrangements with V and J assigned. These tables miss some clones; where compared with another copy, unresolved V genes account for less than half of the shortfall, and the remainder is unexplained. V and J calls and clone size follow that table, whereas D and trimming were derived from the DNA. Present in this sample are about 130,000 clones, around 83% of which were seen just once. The ten largest make up roughly 4.5% of the sample.

Taken from cysteine to phenylalanine, the CDR3 has 12 residues. Of the read, only the CDR3 DNA is kept; its 36 bases are in frame from base 1. CDR1 MNHEY and CDR2 SVGAGI are derived from the germline V gene. A distance of 16 bases separates the germline ends of V and J, which lose 6 bases and 11 bases respectively. The rearrangement combines TRBV6-5 with TRBJ1-1; a tentative D match to TRBD1 spans 5 bases. The sequence derives from a human donor in a cohort sampled during active COVID-19. The sample taken for sequencing was peripheral blood. The sequenced DNA: TGTGCCAGCAGCAAAATAGGGGTGGGGGCTTTCTTT. This gives the protein CASSKIGVGAFF.